This is a list of T cell receptor beta chains from one sample in a study of T cell changes during pregnancy in multiple sclerosis. Using immunoSEQ multiplex PCR, the repertoire was profiled, and TCRdb retains in-frame clones only, with some absent. The table lists around 56,000 clones, about 94% of them singletons. The sample consisted of peripheral blood, taken in the third trimester of pregnancy. The receptors here all came from a female donor in good health, enrolled as a control in a pregnancy study. Both conserved end residues are part of each CDR3. The D gene is left open where the match is weak. The size entry is marked missing in some rows and otherwise reads once, few, many or a size class.

d_gene,v_gene,j_gene,abundance,CDR3nt,CDR3aa
NA,TRBV9,TRBJ1-1,NA,TGTGCCAGCAGCGTAGGTTATTCGGGCAGGGGAAGGAGTAAGACTGAAGCTTTCTTT,CASSVGYSGRGRSKTEAFF
NA,TRBV18,TRBJ2-7,NA,TGTGCCAGCTCAGAGTTAGGGGATTCCTACGAGCAGTACTTC,CASSELGDSYEQYF
TRBD1,TRBV7-3,TRBJ2-1,NA,TGTGCCAGCAGCTCGGACAGGGGCTCCTACAATGAGCAGTTCTTC,CASSSDRGSYNEQFF
TRBD2,TRBV7-3,TRBJ2-2,NA,TGTGCCAGCAGCTTAACTTGGCGGGAGAGGGCCGGGGAGCTGTTTTTT,CASSLTWRERAGELFF
TRBD1,TRBV6-5,TRBJ2-2,once,TGTGCCAGCACCTCGGACAGGGGGCTGGACGGGGAGCTGTTTTTT,CASTSDRGLDGELFF
NA,TRBV7-2,TRBJ1-2,NA,TGTGCCAGCAGCTTAACCAGCGTAGGCGGCTACACCTTC,CASSLTSVGGYTF
NA,TRBV7-8,TRBJ2-2,once,TGTGCCAGCAGCTCATACCGTGTCGTAAATTGGCGGGGGAACACCGGGGAGCTGTTTTTT,CASSSYRVVNWRGNTGELFF
NA,TRBV9,TRBJ2-1,NA,TGTGCCAGCAGCTTACGAGCAGGTGGGCCCTACAATGAGCAGTTCTTC,CASSLRAGGPYNEQFF
NA,TRBV28,TRBJ1-3,NA,TGTGCCAGCAGTGACCCCAGGGGCTCTGGAAACACCATATATTTT,CASSDPRGSGNTIYF
NA,TRBV19,TRBJ1-6,NA,TGTGCCAGTAGCACCCTTGGCCCTTCACCCCTCCACTTT,CASSTLGPSPLHF
NA,TRBV11-3,TRBJ2-7,once,TGTGCCAGCAGCTTAGCCCGCGGGATTATCTACGAGCAGTACTTC,CASSLARGIIYEQYF
TRBD2,TRBV11-2,TRBJ2-1,NA,TGTGCCAGCAGCTTAGGGCCTAGCGGGCGCGATGAGCAGTTCTTC,CASSLGPSGRDEQFF
NA,TRBV6-1,TRBJ1-2,NA,TGTGCCAGCAGTGAAGAGTATGGCGGCTACACCTTC,CASSEEYGGYTF
NA,TRBV19,TRBJ2-3,NA,TGTGCCAGTAGTATCAGGGGCAGCACAGATACGCAGTATTTT,CASSIRGSTDTQYF
NA,TRBV10-3,TRBJ1-1,NA,TGTGCCATCAGTGATTGGAGGGCTGAAGCTTTCTTT,CAISDWRAEAFF
NA,TRBV5-1,TRBJ2-7,NA,TGCGCCAGCAGCTTAAGACCGGACAACTCCTACGAGCAGTACTTC,CASSLRPDNSYEQYF
NA,TRBV7-7,TRBJ2-5,NA,TGTGCTAGCAGCTTATATGAGCGAGAGACCCAGTACTTC,CASSLYERETQYF
NA,TRBV30,TRBJ1-6,once,TGTGCCTGGAGTTGGGAGGGAGGATCCTATAATTCACCCCTCCACTTT,CAWSWEGGSYNSPLHF
TRBD1,TRBV4-3,TRBJ1-4,few,TGCGCCAGCAGTTCGACAGGGGTTAAGGAAAAACTGTTTTTT,CASSSTGVKEKLFF
TRBD1,TRBV7-8,TRBJ2-2,NA,TGTGCCAGCAGTTCGGGACAGGGTAACACCGGGGAGCTGTTTTTT,CASSSGQGNTGELFF
NA,TRBV7-9,TRBJ1-2,NA,TGTGCCAGCAGACGCTCGCCGGGATCGGAAGGCTACACCTTC,CASRRSPGSEGYTF
NA,TRBV6-6,TRBJ2-1,NA,TGTGCCAGCAGTTACGTAGCTGCCAAGGGGAATGAGCAGTTCTTC,CASSYVAAKGNEQFF
NA,TRBV5-1,TRBJ1-2,NA,TGCGCCAGCAGCCTGGCCGGGAATAACTATGGCTACACCTTC,CASSLAGNNYGYTF